A selection of T cell receptor beta chains follows, all from one sample in a study of blood T cell repertoires in COVID-19. Produced via immunoSEQ multiplex PCR; TCRdb's table is partial and in-frame only. The table includes 210,000 or so clones, roughly 90% detected once. Specimen: peripheral blood. Source of these receptors: a middle-aged man with active or convalescent COVID-19. Both conserved end residues are part of each CDR3. The order of the fields is J gene, D gene, clone size, V gene, CDR3 DNA, CDR3 protein. A D gene is named only where the DNA matches it firmly. Rows give clone size only sometimes, using once, few, many, or a class for an expanded clone.

TRBJ1-5,-,-,TRBV19,TGTGCCAGTAGTATTCAAAATAGCAATCAGCCCCAGCATTTT,CASSIQNSNQPQHF
TRBJ1-5,TRBD1,-,TRBV5-1,TGCGCCAGCAGCTTGGGGACAGGGGGCAAGGATCAGCCCCAGCATTTT,CASSLGTGGKDQPQHF
TRBJ2-5,-,-,TRBV5-4,TGTGCCAGCAGCTTCAAGACAGGAACCCAAGAGACCCAGTACTTC,CASSFKTGTQETQYF
TRBJ2-3,TRBD2,-,TRBV10-2,TGCGCCAGCAGTGAGCTCGAGCGGGGGCTATACACAGATACGCAGTATTTT,CASSELERGLYTDTQYF
TRBJ1-1,-,once,TRBV28,TGTGCCAGCAGTTTAGGGGGCAGGCGGGCTGAAGCTTTCTTT,CASSLGGRRAEAFF
TRBJ1-5,-,-,TRBV6-5,TGTGCCAGCAGTTACTCCGGCGGGAATCAGCCCCAGCATTTT,CASSYSGGNQPQHF
TRBJ2-6,-,-,TRBV5-1,TGCGCCAGCAGCGTGACAGGGGCCAACGTCCTGACTTTC,CASSVTGANVLTF
TRBJ2-3,TRBD2,-,TRBV9,TGTGCCAGCAGCGCCCTACTAGCGGGAGGGCCCGGAGATACGCAGTATTTT,CASSALLAGGPGDTQYF
TRBJ1-2,-,-,TRBV11-2,TGTGCCAGCAGCTCGGGACAATTCTATGGCTACACCTTC,CASSSGQFYGYTF
TRBJ1-5,TRBD1,-,TRBV28,TGTGCCAGCAGTTCACCGTATTCCGGGACAGGGGAAAGATTCGGGTATCAGCCCCAGCATTTT,CASSSPYSGTGERFGYQPQHF
TRBJ1-2,-,-,TRBV5-6,TGTGCCAGCAGCTCCCCGGGAGGCAACTATGGCTACACCTTC,CASSSPGGNYGYTF
TRBJ1-4,-,-,TRBV19,TGTGCCAGTAGTACAGACAGGTTCGAAAAACTGTTTTTT,CASSTDRFEKLFF
TRBJ1-3,-,-,TRBV7-6,TGTGCCAGCAGCGCTCGAACCGGGACACAATTTGGAAACACCATATATTTT,CASSARTGTQFGNTIYF
TRBJ2-3,-,-,TRBV2,TGTGCCAGCAGTGACAGACTTTTAAGGACAGATACGCAGTATTTT,CASSDRLLRTDTQYF
TRBJ1-2,-,once,TRBV2,TGTGCCAGCAGTGCAGGGAACTATGGCTACACCTTC,CASSAGNYGYTF
TRBJ1-2,TRBD1,-,TRBV11-2,TGTGCCAGCGGGATCGACAGGGCTGACTACACCTTC,CASGIDRADYTF
TRBJ2-1,TRBD1,once,TRBV11-3,TGTGCCAGCAGCTTAGGCGGACCTGTGGACAGGGGGCGCCGGAATGAGCAGTTCTTC,CASSLGGPVDRGRRNEQFF
TRBJ1-2,TRBD1,-,TRBV28,TGTGCCAGCAGTGTCCCTCAGGGGGCTTCGAATTCCTATGGCTACACCTTC,CASSVPQGASNSYGYTF
TRBJ1-2,-,-,TRBV10-2,TGCGCCAGCAGTGGGTCCCCCATTTCGGATGGCTACACCTTC,CASSGSPISDGYTF
TRBJ2-7,TRBD2,-,TRBV5-6,TGTGCCAGCAGCCTTAGCGGGAGGAGCTCCTACGAGCAGTACTTC,CASSLSGRSSYEQYF
TRBJ2-1,TRBD2,-,TRBV7-9,TGTGCCAGCAGCCCGACTAGCGGTTACTACAATGAGCAGTTCTTC,CASSPTSGYYNEQFF
TRBJ2-4,TRBD2,once,TRBV11-3,TGTGCCCCGGGAGGGCCCCTAGCCAAAAACATTCAGTACTTC,CAPGGPLAKNIQYF
TRBJ1-1,-,-,TRBV27,TGTGCCAGCAGTTTGGCGGGACCGAACACTGAAGCTTTCTTT,CASSLAGPNTEAFF
TRBJ2-3,TRBD2,once,TRBV9,TGTGCCAGCAGCGTAGTTAGCGGGGGGGTTGGAGATACGCAGTATTTT,CASSVVSGGVGDTQYF
TRBJ1-1,-,-,TRBV5-4,TGTGCCAGCAGCCCGGTCGGGAACACTGAAGCTTTCTTT,CASSPVGNTEAFF
TRBJ2-3,-,-,TRBV27,TGTGCCAGCAGTCCCCTGTCGGATACGCAGTATTTT,CASSPLSDTQYF
TRBJ1-5,-,-,TRBV5-6,TGTGCCAGCAGCTTGGGTGGGCAGGGCATACAGCCCCAGCATTTT,CASSLGGQGIQPQHF
TRBJ2-3,TRBD1,-,TRBV2,TGTGCCAGCGAAAAGACAGGGCCCGTAGATACGCAGTATTTT,CASEKTGPVDTQYF
TRBJ1-4,-,-,TRBV7-9,TGTGCCAGCAGCTCGCGGACAGCAACTAATGAAAAACTGTTTTTT,CASSSRTATNEKLFF
TRBJ2-7,TRBD1,-,TRBV6-1,TGTGCCAGCAGTGAAAGGGGACAGAGATTCTCCTACGAGCAGTACTTC,CASSERGQRFSYEQYF
TRBJ2-2,-,-,TRBV6-1,TGTGCCAGCAGTGAAGGAGGAGGATCCTACACCGGGGAGCTGTTTTTT,CASSEGGGSYTGELFF
TRBJ2-3,TRBD2,-,TRBV3-1/TRBV3-2,TGTGCCAGCAGCCCGCGACTAGCGGGGGGGCGAGATACGCAGTATTTT,CASSPRLAGGRDTQYF
TRBJ2-2,-,-,TRBV5-4,TGTGCCAGCAGCTTGGCTACGGACACCGGGGAGCTGTTTTTT,CASSLATDTGELFF
TRBJ2-5,-,-,TRBV11-2,TGTGCCAGCAGATTACACGGGTTTGGCGAGACCCAGTACTTC,CASRLHGFGETQYF
TRBJ2-5,TRBD1,-,TRBV27,TGTGCCAGCAGGACTTGGGACAGCCAAGAGACCCAGTACTTC,CASRTWDSQETQYF
TRBJ2-1,-,-,TRBV3-1/TRBV3-2,TGTGCCAGCAGCCAAGATCAAGGAGGGTACAATGAGCAGTTCTTC,CASSQDQGGYNEQFF
TRBJ2-7,TRBD1,-,TRBV30,TGTGCCTGGGCAGAACAGGGGTTCTACGAGCAGTACTTC,CAWAEQGFYEQYF
TRBJ1-2,TRBD1,-,TRBV2,TGTGCCAGCAGCGCGGACAGGGACTATGGCTACACCTTC,CASSADRDYGYTF
TRBJ2-1,TRBD2,-,TRBV24-1,TGTGCCACCAGTGATTCTCGGACTAGCCACACGAATGAGCAGTTCTTC,CATSDSRTSHTNEQFF
TRBJ2-1,-,-,TRBV2,TGTGCCAGCAGTGAAGGGCAGGGGAATGAGCAGTTCTTC,CASSEGQGNEQFF
TRBJ1-5,-,-,TRBV6-1,TGTGCCAGCAGTGCTCAGGTCCCTCAGGGGAATCAGCCCCAGCATTTT,CASSAQVPQGNQPQHF
TRBJ2-5,-,-,TRBV29-1,TGCAGCGTTGAACAGGGCAGTATTCGGGGGGAGACCCAGTACTTC,CSVEQGSIRGETQYF
TRBJ1-5,-,-,TRBV2,TGTGCCAGCAGTGAAGCGCACAGAGATCAGCCCCAGCATTTT,CASSEAHRDQPQHF
TRBJ1-5,TRBD1,-,TRBV9,TGTGCCAGCAGCCGCGACAGGGGGCTAGAAGGGCCCCAGCATTTT,CASSRDRGLEGPQHF
TRBJ1-2,-,-,TRBV6-5,TGTGCCAGCAATCCGACAGTCTATGGCTACACCTTC,CASNPTVYGYTF
TRBJ2-3,TRBD2,-,TRBV9,TGTGCCAGCAGCGTGGCGGGGGGGCCTAGCACAGATACGCAGTATTTT,CASSVAGGPSTDTQYF
TRBJ2-1,-,-,TRBV19,TGTGCCAGTAGCCCTTTGGGGGGATCCCAAGGTGAGCAGTTCTTC,CASSPLGGSQGEQFF
TRBJ2-1,TRBD2,-,TRBV19,TGTGCCAGTAGTAAGGGAGGGGTTGAGCAGTTCTTC,CASSKGGVEQFF
TRBJ2-1,TRBD2,-,TRBV19,TGTGCCAGCCAGATGGCGGGAGAGTACAATGAGCAGTTCTTC,CASQMAGEYNEQFF